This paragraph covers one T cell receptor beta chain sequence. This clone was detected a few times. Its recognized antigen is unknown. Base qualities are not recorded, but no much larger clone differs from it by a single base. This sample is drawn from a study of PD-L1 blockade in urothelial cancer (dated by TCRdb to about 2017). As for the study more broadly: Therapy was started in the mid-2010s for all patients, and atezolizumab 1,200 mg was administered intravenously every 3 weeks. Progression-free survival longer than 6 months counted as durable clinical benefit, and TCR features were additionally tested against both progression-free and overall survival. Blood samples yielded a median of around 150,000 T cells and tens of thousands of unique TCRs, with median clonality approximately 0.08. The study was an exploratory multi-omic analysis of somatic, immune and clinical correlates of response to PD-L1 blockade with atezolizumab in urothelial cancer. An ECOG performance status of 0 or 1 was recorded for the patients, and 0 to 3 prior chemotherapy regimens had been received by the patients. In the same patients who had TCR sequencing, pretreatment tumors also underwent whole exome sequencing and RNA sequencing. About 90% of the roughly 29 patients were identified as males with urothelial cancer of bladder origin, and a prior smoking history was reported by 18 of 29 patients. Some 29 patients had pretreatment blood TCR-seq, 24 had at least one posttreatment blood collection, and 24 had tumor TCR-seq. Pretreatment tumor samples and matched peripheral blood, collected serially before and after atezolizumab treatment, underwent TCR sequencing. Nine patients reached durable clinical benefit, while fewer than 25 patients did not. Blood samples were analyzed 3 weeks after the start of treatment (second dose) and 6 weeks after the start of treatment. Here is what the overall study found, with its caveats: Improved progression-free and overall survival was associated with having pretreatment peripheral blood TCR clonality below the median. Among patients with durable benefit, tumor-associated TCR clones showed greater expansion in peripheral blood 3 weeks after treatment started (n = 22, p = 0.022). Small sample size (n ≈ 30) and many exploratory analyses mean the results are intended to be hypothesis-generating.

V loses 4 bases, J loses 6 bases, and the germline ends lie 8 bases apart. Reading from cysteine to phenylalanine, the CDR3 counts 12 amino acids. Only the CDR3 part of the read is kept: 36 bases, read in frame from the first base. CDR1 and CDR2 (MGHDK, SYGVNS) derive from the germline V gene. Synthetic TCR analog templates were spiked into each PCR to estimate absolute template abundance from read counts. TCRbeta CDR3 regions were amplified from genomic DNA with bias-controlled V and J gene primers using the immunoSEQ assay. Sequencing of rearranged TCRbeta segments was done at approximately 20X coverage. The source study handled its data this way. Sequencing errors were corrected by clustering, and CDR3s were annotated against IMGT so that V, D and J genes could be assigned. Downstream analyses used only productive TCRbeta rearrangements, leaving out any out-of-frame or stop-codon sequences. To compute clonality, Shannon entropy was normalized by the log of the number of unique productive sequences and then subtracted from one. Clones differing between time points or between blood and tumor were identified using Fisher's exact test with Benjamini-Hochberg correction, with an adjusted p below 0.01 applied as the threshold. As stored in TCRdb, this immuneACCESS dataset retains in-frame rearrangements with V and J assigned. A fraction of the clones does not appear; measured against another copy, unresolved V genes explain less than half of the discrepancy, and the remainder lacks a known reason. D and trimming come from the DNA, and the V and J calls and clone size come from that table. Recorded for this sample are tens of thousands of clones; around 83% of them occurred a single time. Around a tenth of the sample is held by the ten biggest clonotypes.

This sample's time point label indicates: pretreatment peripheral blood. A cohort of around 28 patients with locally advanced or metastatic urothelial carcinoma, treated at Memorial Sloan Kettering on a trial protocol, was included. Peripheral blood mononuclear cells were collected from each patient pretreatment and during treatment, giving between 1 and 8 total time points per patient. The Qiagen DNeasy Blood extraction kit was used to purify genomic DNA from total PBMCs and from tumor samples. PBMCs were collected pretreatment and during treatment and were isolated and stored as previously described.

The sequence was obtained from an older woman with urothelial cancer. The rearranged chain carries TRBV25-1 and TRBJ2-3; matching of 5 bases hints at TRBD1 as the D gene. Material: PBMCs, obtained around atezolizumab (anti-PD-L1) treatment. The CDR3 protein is CASSAAGDTQYF. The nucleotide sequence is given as TGTGCCAGCAGTGCCGCAGGGGATACGCAGTATTTT.